This T cell receptor beta chain was retrieved from a study of Graves' ophthalmopathy and Graves' hyperthyroidism (dated by TCRdb to the late 2010s). Describing the broader study: A patient counted as having stable hyperthyroidism if there was no progression to ophthalmopathy within 18 months of follow-up. The study used TCR beta repertoire signatures to distinguish Graves' ophthalmopathy from Graves' hyperthyroidism and to predict progression to ophthalmopathy. In total, some 140 blood samples were TCR-sequenced: some 40 ophthalmopathy, roughly 80 hyperthyroidism and approximately 17 hyperthyroidism-to-ophthalmopathy patients. To explore V-J signatures that distinguish ophthalmopathy from hyperthyroidism, a discovery set of roughly 98 patients was enrolled, made up of 40 to 45 with ophthalmopathy and roughly 55 with stable hyperthyroidism. An independent validation cohort was composed of approximately 18 hyperthyroidism patients and 17 patients who later progressed from hyperthyroidism to ophthalmopathy. T-cell repertoires of thyroid tissue and blood were compared in about six hyperthyroidism patients. Following sampling, methimazole starting at 30 mg daily was administered to hyperthyroidism patients, and high-dose intravenous methylprednisolone was administered to ophthalmopathy patients.

For repertoire sequencing, TCR beta CDR3 regions were amplified from RNA transcripts. The first round was an RT-PCR using HTBI primers with the Qiagen OneStep RT-PCR kit, and this first round was followed by a second-round multiplex PCR, then size selection and purification. The libraries underwent paired-end sequencing with 100 bp reads on an Illumina HiSeq2000. Processing in the source paper ran as follows. SOAPnuke was used to process the reads, throwing out any read that had adapters, had uncalled bases, had a mean Phred below 15, or lacked an exact constant-primer or identifier match. COPE v1.2.5 was used to merge the high-quality paired reads. Unique nucleotide sequences were defined as clonotypes and aligned to IMGT TRB V, D and J references using MiTCR v1.1. Only V-J combinations with frequency above 0.0001 were analysed, covering 99% to 99.2% of repertoires. For each V-J combination, a TCR clonal expansion and chaos score was defined as the ratio of F50 clonal expansion to chaos observed in the TCRdist matrix. Features were reduced by Welch's t-statistics and random forest to over 10 V-J combinations, which fed a naive Bayes classifier. The Morisita-Horn index was used to measure how similar the thyroid and blood repertoires were. The raw public reads went through TCRdb reprocessing: fastp at Q25, MiXCR clone calling, in-frame beta chains kept. Every distinct CDR3 protein forms one entry, paired with its most common genes and DNA. The V and J calls were determined by TCRdb, not by the authors. The sample table holds 900,000 to 1,200,000 distinct CDR3 sequences, of which 35% to 40% were seen once. Of the sample, around 10% falls within the top ten clones.

A distance of 22 bases separates the germline ends of V and J, which lose 6 bases and 5 bases respectively. CDR1 and CDR2 are read off the germline V gene as SGHVS and FQNEAQ. The CDR3 runs 16 residues from the cysteine to the phenylalanine. The DNA shown is the 48-base CDR3, in frame from base 1. The hyperthyroidism patients were 18 to 65 years old and newly diagnosed, with a disease duration of less than 2 months. Patients were excluded if they had other autoimmune diseases, uncontrolled infections, pregnancy or lactation. Diagnosis was based on clinical symptoms, serum thyroxine, TRAb, thyroid ultrasound and orbital computed tomography. Total RNA was extracted using Trizol reagent, and RNA quality was checked on an Agilent 2100 Bioanalyzer. The table lists this clonotype with a few counts. Its antigen target is currently unknown. Qualities for individual bases were not recorded, and no much larger clone is one base off.

Paper-wide results and their limitations: No statistical method was used to predetermine the sample size, and group allocation was not hidden from the investigators. Ophthalmopathy was separated from stable hyperthyroidism by the 13-signature model with roughly 87% sensitivity and around 81% specificity in cross-validation and with 80%/75% in the test set. In validation, the model predicted ophthalmopathy progression with about 71% sensitivity and 72.22% specificity; about a dozen predicted patients were CT-confirmed with GO in a median of about 6.1 months. Most of the expanded thyroid clonotypes with a frequency above 0.001 were also detected in blood, and it was suggested that the thyroid immune response may be reflected by blood repertoires.

The clonotype was recovered from an adult man with Graves' hyperthyroidism. Sequences were obtained from peripheral blood or thyroid tissue (not recorded which). The chain is encoded by TRBV7-8 joined to TRBJ2-5; perhaps TRBD2 is the D gene, with 5 bases matching. The nucleotide sequence is TGTGCCAGCAGTGCGCGGGCTTGGGCGCGTGGCGAGACCCAGTACTTC. It is translated as CASSARAWARGETQYF.